This T cell receptor beta chain came from a study of T cell responses to AZD1222 COVID-19 vaccine. Profiled with immunoSEQ multiplex PCR; TCRdb holds only in-frame clones, not every one. The sample has about 45,000 clones, 70% to 90% seen once. V was shortened by 6 bases and J by 7 bases, with 12 bases between the two germline ends. The CDR3 contains 11 residues. The germline CDR1 and CDR2 sequences are DFQATT and SNEGSKA (reference sequence). The receptor was isolated from an adult who received the AZD1222 COVID-19 vaccine. The chain carries TRBV20-1 and TRBJ1-1, with D maybe TRBD1 (5 bases). Material: peripheral blood, obtained 28 days after the second AZD1222 dose. The CDR3 protein is CSATNRIEAFF. The DNA for the CDR3 is TGCAGTGCGACCAACAGGATTGAAGCTTTCTTT.